The clone carrying this TCR beta chain appeared once. The CDR3 totals 12 residues. V was shortened by 4 bases and J by 4 bases, with 7 bases between the two germline ends. Germline CDR1 is SGHDT and CDR2 is YYEEEE. This sample was included in a study of T cell responses to AZD1222 COVID-19 vaccine. Sequencing used immunoSEQ multiplex PCR; TCRdb keeps in-frame clones, though not all of them. Altogether some 130,000 clones are present, roughly 90% being singletons, with the ten largest covering roughly 6%. This sequence originates from an adult in good health. The chain employs TRBV5-6 and TRBJ2-3; D is possibly TRBD2 (6 bases). The sequences come from peripheral blood, collected on day 0 of AZD1222 vaccination. The CDR3, as DNA: TGTGCCAGCAGCCCGGGGGCAGATACGCAGTATTTT. It is translated as CASSPGADTQYF.